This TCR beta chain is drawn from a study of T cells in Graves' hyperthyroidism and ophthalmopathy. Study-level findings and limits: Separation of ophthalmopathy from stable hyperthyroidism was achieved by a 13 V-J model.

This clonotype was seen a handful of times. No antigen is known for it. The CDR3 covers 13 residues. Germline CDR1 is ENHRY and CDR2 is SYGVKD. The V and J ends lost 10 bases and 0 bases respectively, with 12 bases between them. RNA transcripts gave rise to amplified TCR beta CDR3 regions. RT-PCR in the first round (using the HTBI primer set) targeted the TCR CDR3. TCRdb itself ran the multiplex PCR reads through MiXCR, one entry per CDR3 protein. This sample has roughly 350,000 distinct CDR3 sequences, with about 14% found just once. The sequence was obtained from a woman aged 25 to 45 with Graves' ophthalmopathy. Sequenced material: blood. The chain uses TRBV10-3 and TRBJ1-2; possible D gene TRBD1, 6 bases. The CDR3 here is CASTGLSNYGYTF. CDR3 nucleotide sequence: TGTGCCAGCACAGGGTTATCTAACTATGGCTACACCTTC.